The 17 T cell receptor beta chains given below trace back to one sample, sequenced in a study of CD8+ T cells in alopecia areata. RNA extraction and reverse transcription yielded cDNA as sequencing template. Clones were read by immunoSEQ multiplex PCR, and TCRdb kept only the in-frame ones, dropping some. The table records roughly 280,000 clones, approximately 60% of them present only once. The treatment was: oral pan-JAK inhibitor, 5-10 mg twice daily. The source was CD4+ T cells sorted from blood, collected around week 54, from a patient treated with tofacitinib. The source is a human donor with alopecia areata.

The genes are TRBV30 and TRBJ1-2; the D is unclear. The germline V and J ends were trimmed by 2 bases and 4 bases, with 17 bases remaining between them. The CDR3 is made up of 15 amino acids. Germline CDR1 and CDR2: GTSNPN and SVGIG (reference sequence). The CDR3 reads CAWSRALREGYGYTF. In nucleotides, the CDR3 is TGTGCCTGGAGTCGGGCCCTTAGGGAAGGCTATGGCTACACCTTC.

In this sample, this clone turned up a few times. The sample contains more than one DNA sequence encoding this CDR3. The rearrangement links TRBV30 to TRBJ2-3; no clear D. V was trimmed by 0 bases and J by 5 bases, leaving 3 bases between them. The CDR3 is 11 residues long. In germline, CDR1 is GTSNPN, CDR2 SVGIG (reference sequence). CDR3 nucleotide sequence: TGTGCCTGGAGTGTAGTAGATACGCAGTATTTT. Its translation is CAWSVVDTQYF. Full variable domain (outside the CDR3, taken from reference TRBV30 and TRBJ2-3): SQTIHQWPATLVQPVGSPLSLECTVEGTSNPNLYWYRQAAGRGLQLLFYSVGIGQISSEVPQNLSASRPQDRQFILSSKKLLLSDSGFYLCAWSVVDTQYFGPGTRLTVL.

In this sample, this clone turned up a few times. The CDR3 coding sequence is TGCAGCGTTGGGGGGACAGGGACCTACGAGCAGTACTTC. Protein product: CSVGGTGTYEQYF. The J gene is TRBJ2-7, the V gene TRBV29-1; 9 bases are a match to TRBD1. CDR1 and CDR2 from the germline V gene are SQVTM and ANQGSEA. The CDR3 extends over 13 amino acids. Germline trimming cut 4 bases from V and 2 bases from J; bases unmatched to any gene: 3.

This clone showed up just a few times. The chain is built from TRBV29-1 and TRBJ2-5; TRBD1 matches 11 bases. Germline V CDR1 and CDR2: SQVTM, ANQGSEA. V shed 4 bases and J 2 bases; nucleotides not matched to a gene: 6. This CDR3 has 15 amino acids. The CDR3 region has the DNA TGCAGCGTTGGCGGACAGGGGGCACGACAAGAGACCCAGTACTTC. It is translated as CSVGGQGARQETQYF.

The CDR3 nucleotides read TGTGCCACCCGACGTGGGCAGGGTATAATCCATGGCTACACCTTC. Protein sequence: CATRRGQGIIHGYTF. The chain uses TRBV2 and TRBJ1-2; a possible D gene is TRBD1 (5 bases). This CDR3 has 15 amino acids. The germline V gene has CDR1 SNHLY and CDR2 FYNNEI. Trimming removed 10 bases at V and 6 bases at J, with 24 bases between.

As to this clone: The same CDR3 also results from other DNA sequences found in this sample. The chain employs TRBV29-1 and TRBJ2-5; perhaps D is TRBD1 or TRBD2 (5 bases each). The CDR3 sequence is 12 residues long. CDR1 SQVTM and CDR2 ANQGSEA come from the germline V gene. Trimming cost V 4 bases and J 5 bases, with 11 bases left between them. The CDR3 nucleotides read TGCAGCGTTGTTGAGGGGCGGGAGACCCAGTACTTC. The encoded protein is CSVVEGRETQYF. Looking up the rest from reference TRBV29-1 and TRBJ2-5 gives the full variable domain: SAVISQKPSRDICQRGTSLTIQCQVDSQVTMMFWYRQQPGQSLTLIATANQGSEATYESGFVIDKFPISRPNLTFSTLTVSNMSPEDSSIYLCSVVEGRETQYFGPGTRLLVL.

The chain links TRBV2 to TRBJ2-1, with no clear D. From germline, CDR1 is SNHLY and CDR2 FYNNEI. Trimming pared 10 bases from V and 3 bases from J, leaving 7 bases between. CDR3 length: 11 amino acids. CDR3 sequence reads: CATQVYNEQFF. Written as DNA, the CDR3 is TGTGCCACCCAGGTCTACAATGAGCAGTTCTTC.

The chain couples TRBV10-2 to TRBJ2-7, with TRBD1 matching 8 bases. Germline CDR1 reads WSHSY; CDR2 reads SAAADI. The CDR3 covers 14 residues. The V gene end was trimmed by 10 bases and the J gene end by 3 bases; junction bases not matched to a gene: 11. This chain's CDR3 is CAIAGIGQGYEQYF. The CDR3 nucleotides read TGCGCCATCGCGGGGATTGGACAGGGCTACGAGCAGTACTTC.

J is TRBJ1-4 and V is TRBV5-6; TRBD1 matches at 7 bases. The germline V gene has CDR1 SGHDT and CDR2 YYEEEE. The CDR3 consists of 15 residues. V dropped 3 bases and J dropped 8; count of bases not matched to a gene: 10. CDR3 sequence reads: CASSSGAGGGEKLFF. Here the CDR3 DNA reads TGTGCCAGCAGCTCCGGGGCAGGGGGAGGCGAAAAACTGTTTTTT.

The chain employs TRBV15 and TRBJ2-3; D possibly matches TRBD1 or TRBD2 (5 bases each). The CDR3 runs 15 residues. The germline V gene has CDR1 LNHNV and CDR2 YYDKDF (reference sequence). V lost 1 base and J lost 0, with 8 bases in between. CDR3 protein: CATSRGGRSTDTQYF. For the CDR3, the DNA is TGTGCCACCAGCAGAGGGGGGAGAAGCACAGATACGCAGTATTTT.

The chain uses TRBV7-9 and TRBJ2-1; TRBD1 matches 8 bases. CDR3 size: 15 residues. The J segment lost 0 bases and the V segment lost 5 bases, leaving 3 bases of the junction unmatched. The germline gives CDR1 SEHNR, CDR2 FQNEAQ (reference sequence). Here the CDR3 DNA reads TGTGCCAGCAGCGATGGGACAGGCTCCTACAATGAGCAGTTCTTC. Its translation is CASSDGTGSYNEQFF. Full variable domain (rest looked up from reference TRBV7-9 and TRBJ2-1): DTGVSQNPRHKITKRGQNVTFRCDPISEHNRLYWYRQTLGQGPEFLTYFQNEAQLEKSRLLSDRFSAERPKGSFSTLEIQRTEQGDSAMYLCASSDGTGSYNEQFFGPGTRLTVL.

This clone has only one observation. This chain links TRBV7-9 with TRBJ2-7, with D uncertain. There are 12 residues in the CDR3. V gave up 5 bases and J gave up 6 bases, with 11 bases separating them. From germline, CDR1 is SEHNR and CDR2 FQNEAQ (reference sequence). In DNA, the CDR3 is TGTGCCAGCAGCGCACGGTGGACCGAGCAGTACTTC. It codes for CASSARWTEQYF.

DNA for the CDR3: TGTGCCTGGAGTGCTAGGGGGAATTCACCCCTCCACTTT. It codes for CAWSARGNSPLHF. The chain is built from TRBV30 and TRBJ1-6, with D possibly TRBD1 on 6 matching bases. The CDR3 loop spans 13 amino acids. Trimming pared 1 base from V and 7 bases from J, leaving 8 bases between. Per germline, CDR1 GTSNPN and CDR2 SVGIG (reference sequence).

The rearrangement links TRBV29-1 to TRBJ2-4; D is possibly TRBD1 (6 bases). The V end lost 5 bases, the J end lost 5 bases, and 10 bases lay between the germline ends. Germline lookup yields CDR1 SQVTM and CDR2 ANQGSEA. CDR3 length: 12 residues. The CDR3 spells CSVFEGENIQYF. Here the CDR3 DNA reads TGCAGCGTTTTTGAGGGGGAAAACATTCAGTACTTC.

V and J are TRBV5-1 and TRBJ2-2, with D possibly being TRBD1 or TRBD2 (5 bases each). CDR1 and CDR2 (germline): SGHRS, YFSETQ. Between the trimmed V and J ends, which lost 0 bases and 4 bases, there was a span of 13 bases. The CDR3 is 16 amino acids. The CDR3 is CASSLAPPGTTGELFF. Written as DNA, the CDR3 is TGCGCCAGCAGCTTGGCCCCCCCAGGGACCACCGGGGAGCTGTTTTTT.

V gene TRBV30 combines with J gene TRBJ1-1, with D possibly matching TRBD1 (5 bases). Germline V CDR1 and CDR2: GTSNPN, SVGIG (reference sequence). The CDR3 covers 10 residues. V lost 8 bases to trimming and J lost 10 bases, with 14 bases between them. The CDR3 is CAGHERVAFF. CDR3 DNA sequence: TGTGCCGGACACGAGAGGGTAGCTTTCTTT.

This chain connects TRBV5-6 to TRBJ1-4; D is possibly TRBD1 (6 bases). The CDR3 spans 17 residues. Trimming took 0 bases from V and 0 from J, leaving 12 bases between them. Per germline, CDR1 SGHDT and CDR2 YYEEEE. The CDR3: CASSLGITGTTNEKLFF. CDR3 coding DNA: TGTGCCAGCAGCTTGGGGATAACAGGGACAACTAATGAAAAACTGTTTTTT.